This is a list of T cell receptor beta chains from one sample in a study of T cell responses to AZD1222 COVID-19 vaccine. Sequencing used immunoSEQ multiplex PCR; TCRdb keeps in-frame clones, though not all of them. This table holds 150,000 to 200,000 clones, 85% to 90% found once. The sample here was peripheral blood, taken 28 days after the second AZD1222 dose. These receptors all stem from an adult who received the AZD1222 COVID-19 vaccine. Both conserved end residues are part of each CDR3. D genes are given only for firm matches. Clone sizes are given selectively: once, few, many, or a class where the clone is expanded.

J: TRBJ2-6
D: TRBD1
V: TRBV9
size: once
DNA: TGTGCCAGCAGCGTGACAGGGAGAACTGGGGCCAACGTCCTGACTTTC
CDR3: CASSVTGRTGANVLTF

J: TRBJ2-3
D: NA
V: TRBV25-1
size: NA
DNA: TGTGCCAGCAGTGAAGGGTCAGGGGCCACAGATACGCAGTATTTT
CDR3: CASSEGSGATDTQYF

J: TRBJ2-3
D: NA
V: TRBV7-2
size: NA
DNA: TGTGCCAGCACGATACTCCCATCGGGGAACACAGATACGCAGTATTTT
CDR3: CASTILPSGNTDTQYF

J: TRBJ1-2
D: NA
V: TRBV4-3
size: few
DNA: TGCGCCAGCAGCCAAGACGTGGAGAGCTATGGCTACACCTTC
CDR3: CASSQDVESYGYTF

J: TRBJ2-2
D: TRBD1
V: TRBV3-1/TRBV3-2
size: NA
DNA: TGTGCCAGCAGACCGCTGGACAGGTTAGGCACCGGGGAGCTGTTTTTT
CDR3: CASRPLDRLGTGELFF

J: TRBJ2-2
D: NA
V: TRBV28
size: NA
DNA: TGTGCCACTTCCGCTGCGACACACACCGGGGAGCTGTTTTTT
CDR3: CATSAATHTGELFF

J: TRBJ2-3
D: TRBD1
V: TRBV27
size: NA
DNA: TGTGCCAGCAGCCTACAGGGTGCCGGGACAGGGAGTACGCAGTATTTT
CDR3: CASSLQGAGTGSTQYF

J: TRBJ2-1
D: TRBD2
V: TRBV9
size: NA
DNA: TGTGCCAGCAGCGTAGCCGGGACTAGCGGGAGGTTTAGGTACAATGAGCAGTTCTTC
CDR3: CASSVAGTSGRFRYNEQFF

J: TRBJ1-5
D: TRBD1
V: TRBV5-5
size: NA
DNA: TGTGCCAGCAGACACGACAGGGAGCCCCAGCATTTT
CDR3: CASRHDREPQHF

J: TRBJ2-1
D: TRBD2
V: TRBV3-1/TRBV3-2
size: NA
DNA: TGTGCCAGCAGCCAACCGCAGCGGGAGTCTGACAATGAGCAGTTCTTC
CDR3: CASSQPQRESDNEQFF

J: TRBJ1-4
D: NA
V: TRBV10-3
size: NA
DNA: TGTGCCATCAGTGAGTCGCCGGGGGGGAGATCTAATGAAAAACTGTTTTTT
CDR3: CAISESPGGRSNEKLFF

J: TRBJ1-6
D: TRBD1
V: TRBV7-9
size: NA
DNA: TGTGCCAGCAGCTTCGGACAGGGGGACCTATCACCCCTCCACTTT
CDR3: CASSFGQGDLSPLHF

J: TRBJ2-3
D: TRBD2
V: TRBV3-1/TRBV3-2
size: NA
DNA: TGTGCCAGCAGCTCCCACCCTGGGACTAGCGGATTTGCAGATACGCAGTATTTT
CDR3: CASSSHPGTSGFADTQYF

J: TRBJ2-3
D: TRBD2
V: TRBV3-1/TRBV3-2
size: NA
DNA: TGTGCCAGCAGCCCTGGATATCCCGGGAGGGCCCCAGATACGCAGTATTTT
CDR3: CASSPGYPGRAPDTQYF

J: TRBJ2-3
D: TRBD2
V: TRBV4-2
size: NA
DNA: TGTGCCAGCAGGGCGGGAGGGCCGGATACGCAGTATTTT
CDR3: CASRAGGPDTQYF

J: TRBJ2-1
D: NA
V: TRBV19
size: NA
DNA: TGTGCCAGTAGTATGCCGGGACTGGTAGACAATGAGCAGTTCTTC
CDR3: CASSMPGLVDNEQFF

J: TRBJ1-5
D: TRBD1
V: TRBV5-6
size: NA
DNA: TGTGCCAGCAGCTCCTCCACGGGACAGCAGTATAGCAATCAGCCCCAGCATTTT
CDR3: CASSSSTGQQYSNQPQHF

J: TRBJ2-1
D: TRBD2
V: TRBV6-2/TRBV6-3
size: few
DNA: TGTGCCAGCAGTTTTAGACTAGCGGGCCTCAATGAGCAGTTCTTC
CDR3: CASSFRLAGLNEQFF

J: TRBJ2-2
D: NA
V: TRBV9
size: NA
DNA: TGTGCCAGCAGCGTAGTCGTCGCAGGGGAGACCGGGGAGCTGTTTTTT
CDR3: CASSVVVAGETGELFF

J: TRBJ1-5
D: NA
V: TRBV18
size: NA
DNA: TGTGCCAGCTCACCTGACAGGTCCCGGGGGCCCCAGCATTTT
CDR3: CASSPDRSRGPQHF

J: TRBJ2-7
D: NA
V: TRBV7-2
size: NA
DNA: TGTGCCAGCAGCTTAGGCAGTTTCAACGAGCAGTACTTC
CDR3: CASSLGSFNEQYF

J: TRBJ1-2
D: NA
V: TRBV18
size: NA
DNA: TGTGCCAGCTCACCAGAGGGTCCTCCCGCCCTCTATGGCTACACCTTC
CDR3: CASSPEGPPALYGYTF

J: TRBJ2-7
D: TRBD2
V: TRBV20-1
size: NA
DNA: TGCAGTGCTAGTGGGGACCGCGGGAGGATATACGAGCAGTACTTC
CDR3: CSASGDRGRIYEQYF

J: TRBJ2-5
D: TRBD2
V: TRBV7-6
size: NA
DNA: TGTGCCAGCAGAACCCGTAGCGGGAGCAGAGAGACCCAGTACTTC
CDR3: CASRTRSGSRETQYF

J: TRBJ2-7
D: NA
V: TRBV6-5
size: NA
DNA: TGTGCCAGCAGTTACTCGTCAGGGGCGCCCTACGAGCAGTACTTC
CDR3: CASSYSSGAPYEQYF

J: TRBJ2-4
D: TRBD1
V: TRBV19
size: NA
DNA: TGTGCCAGTAGTATCGGGGACAGGGGAAGGGACATTCAGTACTTC
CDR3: CASSIGDRGRDIQYF

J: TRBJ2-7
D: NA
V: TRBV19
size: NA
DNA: TGTGCCAGTAGTGCCGGGAAGGGCTACGAGCAGTACTTC
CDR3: CASSAGKGYEQYF

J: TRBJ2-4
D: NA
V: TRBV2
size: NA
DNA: TGTGCCAGCAGCACCTCAAACATTCAGTACTTC
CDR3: CASSTSNIQYF

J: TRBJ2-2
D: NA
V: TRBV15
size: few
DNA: TGTGCCACCAGCAGAGATCCCGATACCGGGGAGCTGTTTTTT
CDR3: CATSRDPDTGELFF